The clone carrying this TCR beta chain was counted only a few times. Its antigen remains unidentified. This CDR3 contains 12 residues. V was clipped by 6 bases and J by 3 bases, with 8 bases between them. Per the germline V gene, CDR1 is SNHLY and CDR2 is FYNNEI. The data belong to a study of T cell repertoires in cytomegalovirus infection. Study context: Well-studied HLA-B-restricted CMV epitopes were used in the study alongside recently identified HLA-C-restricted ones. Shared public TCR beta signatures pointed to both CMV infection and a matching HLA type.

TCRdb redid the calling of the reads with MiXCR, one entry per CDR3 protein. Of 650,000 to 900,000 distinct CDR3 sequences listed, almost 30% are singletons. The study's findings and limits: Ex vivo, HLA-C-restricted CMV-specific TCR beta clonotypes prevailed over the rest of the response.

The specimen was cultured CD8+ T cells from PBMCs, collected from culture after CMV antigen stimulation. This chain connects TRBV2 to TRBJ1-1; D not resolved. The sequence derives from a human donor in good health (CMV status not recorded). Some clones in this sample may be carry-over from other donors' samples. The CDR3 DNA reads TGTGCCAGCAGGGGTTTCGACACTGAAGCTTTCTTT. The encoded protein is CASRGFDTEAFF.